One sample yielded the 19 T cell receptor beta chains listed below, sequenced in a study of shared clonotypes between healthy human individuals. Assay used: immunoSEQ multiplex PCR; TCRdb lists only in-frame clones, some missing. The table lists fewer than 850,000 clones, about two thirds of them singletons. The sample consisted of memory CD4+ T cells sorted from blood. Subset: CD45RA-negative fraction. These receptors all stem from a woman between 25 and 40 years old in good health.

Note on this clone: Other DNA sequences in the same sample also yield this CDR3. The chain carries TRBV6-4 and TRBJ2-5; 9 bases match TRBD1. The V segment lost 9 bases and the J segment 5 bases; nucleotides outside the gene matches: 10. CDR1 and CDR2 (germline): MRHNA, SNTAGT. The CDR3 runs 14 residues. CDR3 region: CARTGGGRGETQYF. In DNA form, the CDR3 reads TGTGCCAGAACAGGGGGCGGACGGGGGGAGACCCAGTACTTC.

This chain joins TRBV4-2 and TRBJ2-3, with D tentatively TRBD2 (5 bases). Trimming removed 1 base from V and 3 bases from J, with 17 bases in between. Germline V lookup: CDR1 LGHNA, CDR2 YNFKEQ. CDR3 size: 17 residues. The CDR3 is CASSQGARGRGTDTQYF. CDR3 nucleotide sequence: TGTGCCAGCAGCCAAGGGGCGAGAGGGAGAGGGACAGATACGCAGTATTTT.

This clone was found a few times. J is TRBJ2-7 and V is TRBV7-8; D assignment may be TRBD1 or TRBD2 (6 bases each). The V and J ends lost 6 bases and 3 bases respectively, with 12 bases between them. Germline lookup yields CDR1 SGHVS and CDR2 FQNEAQ. This CDR3 is built from 13 residues. In DNA, the CDR3 is TGTGCCAGCAGTCGAGGGGGAGGCTACGAGCAGTACTTC. This codes for CASSRGGGYEQYF.

The V and J genes are TRBV19 and TRBJ2-7; D is undetermined. Germline V lookup: CDR1 LNHDA, CDR2 SQIVND (reference sequence). V was trimmed by 5 bases and J by 1 base, leaving 9 bases between them. The CDR3 totals 13 residues. The CDR3 bases are TGTGCCAGTAGTCCTTTGAAGTCCTACGAGCAGTACTTC. The encoded protein is CASSPLKSYEQYF.

This clone was recorded a few times. CDR3 in amino acids: CASSGDREHEQYF. The CDR3 DNA sequence: TGTGCCAGCAGTGGAGACAGGGAGCACGAGCAGTACTTC. The gene calls are TRBV6-4 and TRBJ2-7; 7 positions agree with TRBD1. CDR1 and CDR2 (germline): MRHNA, SNTAGT. V shed 4 bases, J shed 5 bases, and the junction held 5 bases outside the gene matches. The CDR3 is 13 amino acids.

The chain joins TRBV27 to TRBJ2-7, with D possibly matching TRBD1 (6 bases). This CDR3 is built from 15 residues. V shed 3 bases and J shed 2 bases, with 14 bases lying between them. The germline V gene encodes CDR1 MNHEY and CDR2 SMNVEV (reference sequence). The CDR3, as DNA: TGTGCCAGCAGTTTTGTGGCCAGGGGCACCTACGAGCAGTACTTC. Its protein product is CASSFVARGTYEQYF.

This clone was seen once. The chain links TRBV5-5 to TRBJ2-7, with 10 bases fitting TRBD1. J lost 9 bases, V lost 0 bases, and 12 bases had no gene match. The CDR3 is made up of 16 amino acids. CDR1 is SGHKS and CDR2 is YYEKEE in the germline V gene (reference sequence). CDR3 DNA: TGTGCCAGCAGCTTGGGGGACAGGGGCCGGCTATTTACGCAGTACTTC. This codes for CASSLGDRGRLFTQYF.

This clone turned up a few times. The rearrangement joins TRBV2 to TRBJ2-7, with 8 bases matching TRBD1. CDR1 and CDR2 from the germline V gene are SNHLY and FYNNEI. The length of the CDR3 is 12 residues. With V trimmed by 5 bases and J by 4 bases, 1 base remained unmatched. The CDR3 here is CASSRTGYEQYF. The CDR3 coding sequence is TGTGCCAGCAGTAGGACAGGGTACGAGCAGTACTTC.

This clone turned up a few times. This chain uses TRBV7-3 with TRBJ2-7, with 9 nucleotides matching TRBD2. The CDR3 length is 15 residues. The trim removed 2 bases at V and 3 bases at J, leaving 5 bases unmatched. CDR1 and CDR2 from the germline V gene are SGHTA and FQGTGA. The CDR3 DNA reads as TGTGCCAGCAGCTTAGGGCCTAGCGGGAACTACGAGCAGTACTTC. Translating it yields CASSLGPSGNYEQYF. The whole variable domain, filled in from reference TRBV7-3 and TRBJ2-7, reads GAGVSQTPSNKVTEKGKYVELRCDPISGHTALYWYRQSLGQGPEFLIYFQGTGAADDSGLPNDRFFAVRPEGSVSTLKIQRTERGDSAVYLCASSLGPSGNYEQYFGPGTRLTVT.

Note on this clone: Other DNA sequences of this sample code for an identical CDR3. The chain joins TRBV18 to TRBJ1-1; D is unclear. Trimming took 2 bases from V and 0 from J, leaving 7 bases between them. Germline loops: CDR1 KGHSH, CDR2 LQKENI. The CDR3 spans 14 residues. CDR3 DNA: TGTGCCAGCTCACCAAGGGAGATGAACACTGAAGCTTTCTTT. It translates to CASSPREMNTEAFF. The whole variable domain, filled in from reference TRBV18 and TRBJ1-1, reads NAGVMQNPRHLVRRRGQEARLRCSPMKGHSHVYWYRQLPEEGLKFMVYLQKENIIDESGMPKERFSAEFPKEGPSILRIQQVVRGDSAAYFCASSPREMNTEAFFGQGTRLTVV.

The chain employs TRBV2 and TRBJ2-7; D is tentatively TRBD1 or TRBD2 (5 bases each). In germline, CDR1 is SNHLY, CDR2 FYNNEI. This CDR3 has 14 amino acids. V was clipped by 7 bases and J by 2 bases, with 15 bases between them. This chain's CDR3 is CASIGAVRTYEQYF. CDR3 in DNA: TGTGCCAGCATCGGGGCGGTCAGGACCTACGAGCAGTACTTC.

The gene calls are TRBV19 and TRBJ2-3; a possible D gene is TRBD1 (6 bases). CDR3 length: 15 amino acids. Germline CDR1 LNHDA, CDR2 SQIVND (reference sequence). V lost 7 bases, J lost 0 bases, and 14 bases lay in between. Written as DNA, the CDR3 is TGTGCCAGTAACGCAGGGGAAGCTAGCACAGATACGCAGTATTTT. It is translated as CASNAGEASTDTQYF.

This chain links TRBV9 with TRBJ2-7; D gene uncertain. Germline CDR1 is SGDLS and CDR2 is YYNGEE. V dropped 3 bases and J dropped 5 bases, with 12 bases sitting between them. CDR3 length: 13 amino acids. The CDR3 region is CASSGPSLDEQYF. DNA for the CDR3: TGTGCCAGCAGCGGACCATCCCTCGACGAGCAGTACTTC.

Concerning this clone itself: Other nucleotide sequences in the sample specify the same CDR3. V usage is TRBV20-1 and J usage is TRBJ2-5; D remains unclear. Matching the DNA end better, TRBJ2-7 makes the J call doubtful. This CDR3 is built from 10 residues. Germline-derived CDR1 and CDR2 are DFQATT and SNEGSKA (reference sequence). The CDR3 sequence is CSAGPYEQYF. The CDR3 coding sequence is TGCAGTGCTGGCCCATACGAGCAGTACTTC.

This chain uses TRBV7-9 with TRBJ2-7; D is undetermined. V gave up 4 bases and J gave up 5 bases, with 18 bases separating them. Looked up from germline, CDR1 is SEHNR and CDR2 is FQNEAQ (reference sequence). The CDR3 sequence is 15 residues long. The CDR3 sequence: CASSSTTVKVDEQYF. CDR3 bases: TGTGCCAGCAGCTCCACTACTGTGAAGGTCGACGAGCAGTACTTC.

The J gene is TRBJ2-7, the V gene TRBV28; 7 bases agree with TRBD2. This CDR3 has 15 residues. Germline V gene data show CDR1 as MDHEN and CDR2 as SYDVKM. V lost 1 base to trimming and J lost 2 bases; unmatched junction nucleotides: 5. Here the CDR3 reads CASSLYPSGAYEQYF. CDR3 sequence (DNA): TGTGCCAGCAGTTTATACCCTAGCGGAGCCTACGAGCAGTACTTC.

The chain combines TRBV6-5 with TRBJ2-3; TRBD2 might be the D (6 bases). The CDR3 consists of 15 residues. Germline V gene lookup returns CDR1 MNHEY and CDR2 SVGAGI. V lost 4 bases and J lost 0, with 11 bases in between. CDR3: CASSFSGTSTDTQYF. The CDR3 coding sequence is TGTGCCAGCAGTTTTTCCGGGACTAGCACAGATACGCAGTATTTT.

The chain carries TRBV2 and TRBJ1-5; no definite D call. Trimming took off 0 bases at V and 7 bases at J, with 10 bases between the two ends. The CDR3 has 14 residues. Germline V lookup: CDR1 SNHLY, CDR2 FYNNEI. CDR3 in DNA: TGTGCCAGCAGTGAAGCGGGGTCGCGGCAGCCCCAGCATTTT. It is translated as CASSEAGSRQPQHF.

The table lists this clone with a few counts. The chain carries TRBV7-2 and TRBJ2-7, with TRBD2 matching over 11 bases. Germline lookup yields CDR1 SGHTA and CDR2 FQGNSA. This CDR3 has 15 residues. V lost 6 bases to trimming and J lost 1 base; unmatched junction nucleotides: 5. CDR3 sequence (DNA): TGTGCCAGCAGTTACCGGACTAGCGGGTCCTACGAGCAGTACTTC. Its protein is CASSYRTSGSYEQYF. The full variable domain, in which reference TRBV7-2 and TRBJ2-7 provide the parts outside the CDR3, is GAGVSQSPSNKVTEKGKDVELRCDPISGHTALYWYRQSLGQGLEFLIYFQGNSAPDKSGLPSDRFSAERTGGSVSTLTIQRTQQEDSAVYLCASSYRTSGSYEQYFGPGTRLTVT.